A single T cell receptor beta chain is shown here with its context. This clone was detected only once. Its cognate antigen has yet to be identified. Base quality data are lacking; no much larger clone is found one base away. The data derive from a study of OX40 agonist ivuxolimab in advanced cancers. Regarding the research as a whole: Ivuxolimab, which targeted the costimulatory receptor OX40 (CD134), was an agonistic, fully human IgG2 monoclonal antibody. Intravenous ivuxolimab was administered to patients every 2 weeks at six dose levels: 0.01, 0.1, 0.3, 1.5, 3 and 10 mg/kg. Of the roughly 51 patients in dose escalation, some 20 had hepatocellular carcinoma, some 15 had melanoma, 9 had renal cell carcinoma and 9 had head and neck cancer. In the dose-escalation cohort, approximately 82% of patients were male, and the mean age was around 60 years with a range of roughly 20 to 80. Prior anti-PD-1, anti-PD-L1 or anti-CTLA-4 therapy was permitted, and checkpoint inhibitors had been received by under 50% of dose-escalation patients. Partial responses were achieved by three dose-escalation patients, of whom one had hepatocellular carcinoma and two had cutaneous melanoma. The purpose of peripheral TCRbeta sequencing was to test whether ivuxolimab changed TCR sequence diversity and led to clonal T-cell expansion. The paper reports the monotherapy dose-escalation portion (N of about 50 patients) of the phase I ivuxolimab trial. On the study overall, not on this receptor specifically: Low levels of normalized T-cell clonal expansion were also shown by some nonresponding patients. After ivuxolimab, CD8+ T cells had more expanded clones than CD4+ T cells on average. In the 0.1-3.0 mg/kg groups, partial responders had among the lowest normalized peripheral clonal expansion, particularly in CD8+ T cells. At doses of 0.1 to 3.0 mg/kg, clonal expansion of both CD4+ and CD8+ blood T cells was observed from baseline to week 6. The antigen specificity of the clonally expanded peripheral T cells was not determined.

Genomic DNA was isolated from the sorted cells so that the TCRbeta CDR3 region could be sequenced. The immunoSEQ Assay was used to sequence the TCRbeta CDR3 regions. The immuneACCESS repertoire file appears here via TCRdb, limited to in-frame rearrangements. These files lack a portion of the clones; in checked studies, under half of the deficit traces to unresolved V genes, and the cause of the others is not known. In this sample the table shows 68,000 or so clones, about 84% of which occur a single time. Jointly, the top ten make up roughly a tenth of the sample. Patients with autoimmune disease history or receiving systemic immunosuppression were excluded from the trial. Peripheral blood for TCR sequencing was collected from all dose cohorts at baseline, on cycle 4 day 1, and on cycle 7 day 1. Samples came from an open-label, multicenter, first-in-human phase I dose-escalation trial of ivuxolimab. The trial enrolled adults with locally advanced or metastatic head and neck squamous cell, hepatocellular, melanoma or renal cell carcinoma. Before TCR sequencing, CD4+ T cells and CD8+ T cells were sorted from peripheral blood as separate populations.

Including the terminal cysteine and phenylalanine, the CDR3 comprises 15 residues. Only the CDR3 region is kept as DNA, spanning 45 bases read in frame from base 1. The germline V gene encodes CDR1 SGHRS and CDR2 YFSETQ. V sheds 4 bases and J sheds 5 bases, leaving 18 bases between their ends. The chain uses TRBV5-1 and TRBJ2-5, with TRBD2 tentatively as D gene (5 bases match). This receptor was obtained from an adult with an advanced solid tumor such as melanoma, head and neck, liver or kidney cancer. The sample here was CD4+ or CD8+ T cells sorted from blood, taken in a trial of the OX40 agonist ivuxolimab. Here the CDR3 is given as CASSPEASGAETQYF. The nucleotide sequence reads TGCGCCAGCAGCCCGGAGGCTAGTGGTGCCGAGACCCAGTACTTC.